One sample yielded the 3 T cell receptor beta chains listed below, sequenced in a study of T-cell reconstitution after alpha-beta-depleted transplantation in children. The TCRbeta library was prepared with unique molecular identifiers. Each CDR3 protein gets one entry after TCRdb re-called the PCR reads with MiXCR. The sample holds some 350,000 distinct CDR3 sequences, 15% to 20% seen once. This sample comprised PBMCs, mostly from graft donor cells, obtained 360 days after TCRalphabeta/CD19-depleted stem cell transplant. The receptors here all came from a male patient between 2 and 10 years old who had a stem cell transplant for acute lymphoblastic leukemia, so the T cells may come from the graft donor.

This sequence joins TRBV4-3 and TRBJ2-1, with 12 bases aligning to TRBD2. Germline V gene sequence: CDR1 LGHNA, CDR2 YSLEER. The CDR3 runs 15 residues. V shed 3 bases, J shed 9 bases, and the junction held 6 bases outside the gene matches. CDR3 DNA sequence: TGCGCCAGCAGCCAGAGACTAGCGGGAGAGGGTGAGCAGTTCTTC. This codes for CASSQRLAGEGEQFF.

The chain recombines TRBV11-2 with TRBJ2-7; 9 bases align to TRBD1. This CDR3 is built from 14 residues. CDR1 is SGHAT, CDR2 FQNNGV, per germline. Trimming at V came to 4 bases and at J to 4 bases, leaving 5 bases not matched to a gene. CDR3 bases: TGTGCCAGCAGCTGGACAGGGGACCGTTACGAGCAGTACTTC. Translation gives CASSWTGDRYEQYF.

The CDR3 protein is CASSFGPGTYYEQYF. CDR3 bases: TGTGCCAGCAGTTTCGGCCCCGGGACCTACTACGAGCAGTACTTC. V gene TRBV28 combines with J gene TRBJ2-7; D possibly matches TRBD1 or TRBD2 (5 bases each). CDR1 MDHEN and CDR2 SYDVKM come from the germline V gene. Trimming removed 3 bases at V and 3 bases at J, with 15 bases between. CDR3 length: 15 residues.